Shown below are 22 T cell receptor beta chains from a single sample sequenced in a study of blood T cells in healthy people across ages. A second PCR, run for roughly 7 to 11 cycles, used a sample-barcoded 5' primer plus a J-beta primer mix. In TCRdb, the 5' RACE reads were re-called with MiXCR into one record per CDR3 protein. The table lists about 640,000 distinct CDR3 sequences, about 30% of them singletons. The specimen was blood. These receptors were collected from a woman of 80 years or more in good health.

The V and J genes are TRBV20-1 and TRBJ2-5, with TRBD1 identical over 9 bases. The V gene end was trimmed by 0 bases and the J gene end by 4 bases; junction bases not matched to a gene: 6. The germline CDR1 and CDR2 sequences are DFQATT and SNEGSKA (reference sequence). This CDR3 comprises 15 residues. CDR3 sequence: CSARENRGQTETQYF. The CDR3 bases are TGCAGTGCTAGAGAGAACAGGGGGCAGACAGAGACCCAGTACTTC.

CDR3 DNA sequence: TGTGCCAGCAGCTTAGTCCCCGGGGTCTACAATGAGCAGTTCTTC. It specifies CASSLVPGVYNEQFF. The chain couples TRBV7-8 to TRBJ2-1; D may be TRBD2 (5 bases). Germline V gives CDR1 SGHVS, CDR2 FQNEAQ. V was trimmed by 1 base and J by 3 bases, leaving 10 bases between them. The CDR3 loop spans 15 amino acids.

The genes are TRBV20-1 and TRBJ1-1, with D hard to call. The V gene lost 2 bases and the J gene lost 3 bases, with 16 bases spanning the gap. Per germline, CDR1 DFQATT and CDR2 SNEGSKA (reference sequence). This CDR3 spans 15 amino acids. CDR3 DNA sequence: TGCAGTGCTAGAAATCTTGGTTTTTTGGACACTGAAGCTTTCTTT. Protein sequence: CSARNLGFLDTEAFF.

To note about this clonotype: The junction departs from germline at one end; a sequencing error may be responsible. The chain couples TRBV15 to TRBJ1-5; D is ambiguous. CDR3 length: 13 amino acids. Germline V gene lookup returns CDR1 LNHNV and CDR2 YYDKDF (reference sequence). Written as DNA, the CDR3 is TGTGCCGCCAGCAGAGATCTGACTCAGCCCCAGCATTTT. Amino acid sequence: CAASRDLTQPQHF.

V usage is TRBV20-1 and J usage is TRBJ1-6; 10 nucleotides match TRBD1. Germline V gene lookup returns CDR1 DFQATT and CDR2 SNEGSKA (reference sequence). After removal of 0 bases from V and 8 bases from J, the junction contained 4 bases not matched to a gene. CDR3 length: 15 amino acids. CDR3 DNA sequence: TGCAGTGCTAGAGATTTCGGGACAGGGGATTCACCCCTCCACTTT. Amino acids: CSARDFGTGDSPLHF.

The V call is TRBV7-3, the J call TRBJ2-3; the D is unclear. Per the germline V gene, CDR1 is SGHTA and CDR2 is FQGTGA. Trimming shortened V by 5 bases and J by 6 bases, and 9 bases separated the two germline ends. The CDR3 covers 12 residues. The CDR3 region has the DNA TGTGCCAGCAGCCCCGACTGGGATACGCAGTATTTT. Protein sequence: CASSPDWDTQYF.

This clonotype occurred many times. J is TRBJ2-6 and V is TRBV5-1, with 7 bases aligning to TRBD1. The junction had 15 bases not matched to a gene; V was cut back by 4 bases and J by 8 bases. This CDR3 has 17 amino acids. Germline V lookup: CDR1 SGHRS, CDR2 YFSETQ. The chain's CDR3 is CASSPTGMETVTNVLTF. The CDR3 coding sequence is TGCGCCAGCAGCCCGACAGGGATGGAAACTGTGACCAACGTCCTGACTTTC.

This clonotype was seen many times. The J gene is TRBJ2-7, the V gene TRBV9; 12 nucleotides agree with TRBD2. The CDR3 runs to 16 residues. Germline V gene data show CDR1 as SGDLS and CDR2 as YYNGEE. The V gene end was trimmed by 3 bases and the J gene end by 3 bases; junction bases not matched to a gene: 7. The CDR3 is CASSALPSGGDYEQYF. Written as DNA, the CDR3 is TGTGCCAGCAGCGCCCTGCCTAGCGGGGGGGACTACGAGCAGTACTTC.

The sample holds many counts of this clonotype. This chain links TRBV5-1 with TRBJ2-7; D perhaps matches TRBD2 (6 bases). The CDR3 loop spans 12 amino acids. In germline, CDR1 is SGHRS, CDR2 YFSETQ. V was pared by 4 bases and J by 6 bases, with 11 bases between. The CDR3 DNA reads as TGCGCCAGCAGCCCCTACGGGGGCGAGCAGTACTTC. Protein: CASSPYGGEQYF.

The CDR3 reads CSAGQGASYNEQFF. Written as DNA, the CDR3 is TGCAGTGCGGGACAGGGGGCCTCCTACAATGAGCAGTTCTTC. This chain connects TRBV20-1 to TRBJ2-1, with TRBD1 matching 12 bases. Germline CDR1 and CDR2: DFQATT and SNEGSKA (reference sequence). The junction had 0 bases not matched to a gene; V was cut back by 6 bases and J by 0 bases. This CDR3 is 14 amino acids long.

With regard to this clonotype: A much larger clone sits a single nucleotide away, making a read error possible. The chain links TRBV25-1 to TRBJ2-1; the D is unclear. The CDR3 has 12 amino acids. V lost 3 bases to trimming and J lost 7 bases, with 7 bases between them. The germline V gene encodes CDR1 MGHDK and CDR2 SYGVNS. This CDR3 is CASSDFTNEQFF. CDR3 nucleotides: TGTGCCAGCAGTGACTTCACGAATGAGCAGTTCTTC.

This clonotype was detected many times. The CDR3 sequence is CASSWGTGGYEQYF. In DNA, the CDR3 is TGCGCCAGCAGCTGGGGGACAGGGGGCTACGAGCAGTACTTC. The rearrangement uses TRBV5-1 and TRBJ2-7; 11 bases match TRBD1. Trimming cost V 3 bases and J 3 bases; bases outside gene matches: 2. The CDR3 contains 14 residues. The germline V gene has CDR1 SGHRS and CDR2 YFSETQ. The complete variable domain, with remaining parts taken from reference TRBV5-1 and TRBJ2-7, reads KAGVTQTPRYLIKTRGQQVTLSCSPISGHRSVSWYQQTPGQGLQFLFEYFSETQRNKGNFPGRFSGRQFSNSRSEMNVSTLELGDSALYLCASSWGTGGYEQYFGPGTRLTVT.

The chain is built from TRBV5-1 and TRBJ2-1, with 10 bases that match TRBD2. CDR3 length equals 15 residues. Germline trimming cut 3 bases from V and 4 bases from J; bases unmatched to any gene: 4. CDR1 is SGHRS and CDR2 is YFSETQ in the germline V gene. The CDR3 nucleotides are TGCGCCAGCAGCTCGGGGACTAGCGAATACAATGAGCAGTTCTTC. Translation: CASSSGTSEYNEQFF.

With regard to this clonotype: A much larger clone is a single base away; this may be a read error. The V call is TRBV7-9, the J call TRBJ2-1, with D perhaps matching TRBD1 (6 bases). Germline lookup yields CDR1 SEHNR and CDR2 FQNEAQ (reference sequence). This CDR3 has 14 amino acids. Trimming pared 2 bases from V and 13 bases from J, leaving 18 bases between. CDR3 residues: CASSLQGRKETQFF. CDR3 DNA sequence: TGTGCCAGCAGCTTACAGGGGAGAAAAGAGACCCAGTTCTTC.

This clonotype was seen a few times. V and J are TRBV2 and TRBJ1-6; TRBD1 matches at 7 bases. This CDR3 comprises 15 residues. The J segment lost 9 bases and the V segment lost 1 base, leaving 6 bases of the junction unmatched. Germline CDR1 is SNHLY and CDR2 is FYNNEI. The CDR3 here is CASSEVRQGTSPLHF. Written as DNA, the CDR3 is TGTGCCAGCAGTGAAGTGAGACAGGGTACTTCACCCCTCCACTTT.

The chain uses TRBV10-3 and TRBJ2-1; no clear D gene. The CDR3 is made up of 12 amino acids. Germline values: CDR1 ENHRY, CDR2 SYGVKD. Deletions cut 6 bases from V and 4 bases from J, with 7 bases between. In DNA, the CDR3 is TGTGCCATCAGCACAGAGTACAATGAGCAGTTCTTC. It codes for CAISTEYNEQFF.

This clonotype appeared a few times. The chain is built from TRBV12-3 or TRBV12-4 and TRBJ2-3; weak D call: TRBD1 (6 bases). The CDR3 length is 17 residues. V lost 2 bases and J 1 base, leaving 16 bases between the germline ends. CDR3 protein: CASSLRIGAGGTDTQYF. The CDR3, as DNA: TGTGCCAGCAGTTTAAGGATCGGGGCAGGGGGCACAGATACGCAGTATTTT.

This clonotype was recorded many times. The rearrangement links TRBV4-2 to TRBJ2-3, with TRBD2 identical over 8 bases. The V gene's germline CDR1 is LGHNA and CDR2 YNFKEQ. Germline trimming cut 1 base from V and 6 bases from J; bases unmatched to any gene: 15. This CDR3 contains 18 residues. The CDR3 DNA is TGTGCCAGCAGCCAAGGGAAGGGCAGCGGGGGCCCCGGGGATACGCAGTATTTT. Translating it yields CASSQGKGSGGPGDTQYF.

Note on this clonotype: The conserved closing phenylalanine or tryptophan is absent in this CDR3, likely reflecting a read error. CDR3 region: CATSRVAGSYQQYC. CDR3 nucleotides: TGTGCCACCAGCAGAGTTGCCGGGTCCTACCAGCAGTACTGC. The chain uses TRBV15 and TRBJ2-7; no reliable D call. The CDR3 is 14 residues long. CDR1 is LNHNV and CDR2 is YYDKDF in the germline V gene (reference sequence).

The chain has TRBV12-3 or TRBV12-4 and TRBJ2-1, with a possible D match to TRBD2 (6 bases). The better agreement between TRBJ2-7 and the DNA end casts doubt on the J call. The CDR3 spans 16 residues. The chain's CDR3 is CASSLGAGLGYNEQYF. The CDR3 DNA sequence: TGTGCCAGCAGTTTAGGCGCGGGACTGGGCTACAATGAGCAGTACTTC.

This clonotype was recorded only once. The chain employs TRBV4-3 and TRBJ2-6, with D possibly TRBD1 on 5 matching bases. There are 16 residues in the CDR3. Trimming stripped 4 bases from V and 2 bases from J, with 12 bases between. The germline CDR1 and CDR2 sequences are LGHNA and YSLEER. In DNA form, the CDR3 reads TGCGCCAGCAGCCCGGACCAGGGCGCTGGGGCCAACGTCCTGACTTTC. Encoded protein: CASSPDQGAGANVLTF.

The sample holds a few counts of this clonotype. The chain links TRBV7-2 to TRBJ2-7, with a weak D call TRBD2 (5 bases). The germline V and J ends were trimmed by 7 bases and 3 bases, with 13 bases remaining between them. The CDR3 covers 13 residues. Per the germline V gene, CDR1 is SGHTA and CDR2 is FQGNSA. CDR3 loop: CASKRRGDYEQYF. The DNA of the CDR3 is TGTGCCAGCAAGAGACGGGGTGACTACGAGCAGTACTTC.